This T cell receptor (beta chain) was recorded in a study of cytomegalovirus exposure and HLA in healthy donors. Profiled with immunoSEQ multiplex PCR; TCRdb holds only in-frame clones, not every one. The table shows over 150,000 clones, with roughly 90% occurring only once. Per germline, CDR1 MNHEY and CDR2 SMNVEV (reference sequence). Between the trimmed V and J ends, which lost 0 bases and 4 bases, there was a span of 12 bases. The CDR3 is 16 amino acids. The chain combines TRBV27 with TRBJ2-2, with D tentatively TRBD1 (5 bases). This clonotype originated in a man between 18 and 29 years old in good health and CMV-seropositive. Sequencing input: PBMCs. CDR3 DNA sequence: TGTGCCAGCAGTTTATCGTACCTAGGGGCCACCGGGGAGCTGTTTTTT. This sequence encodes CASSLSYLGATGELFF.